This T cell receptor (beta chain) stems from a study of CD8 T cells in Susac syndrome. Blood CD8+ and CD4+ T cells underwent high-throughput TCR beta sequencing. Findings and limits, study-wide: The number of individuals included in the study's TCR sequencing and HLA analysis was acknowledged as relatively small.

With respect to this clonotype: Its cognate antigen is unknown.

With random hexamers, 0.5 to 1 ug RNA was reverse transcribed. Amplification of TCR beta CDR3 by immunoSEQ multiplex PCR spanned 54 Vbeta and 13 Jbeta. Using its own MiXCR run on the immunoSEQ multiplex PCR reads, TCRdb lists one record per CDR3 protein. The profile shows about 290,000 distinct CDR3 sequences, about 88% of them singletons. The receptor's source is a human donor with multiple sclerosis. The sample comprised CD8+ T cells from PBMCs.

CDR3 residues: CASSDPGGTSVSEQFF. The CDR3 DNA reads as TGTGCCAGCAGTGACCCTGGGGGGACTAGCGTCTCTGAGCAGTTCTTC. The chain uses TRBV12-3 or TRBV12-4 and TRBJ2-1; 10 bases are a match to TRBD2. The CDR3 loop spans 16 amino acids. Losses at the gene ends were 5 bases for V and 9 bases for J; bases not matched to a gene: 13.